Below, one T cell receptor (beta chain) is given with its context. What it recognizes is unknown. The entry originates in a study of T cell repertoires in cytomegalovirus infection. Study-level background: Peptides in the study included HLA-C-restricted and HLA-B-restricted CMV epitopes.

TCRdb reprocessed the reads via MiXCR and lists one record per CDR3 protein. The data show fewer than 900,000 distinct CDR3 sequences, approximately 32% seen once. CDR1 and CDR2 (germline): MNHNS, SASEGT. V shed 9 bases and J shed 0 bases, with 15 bases lying between them. This CDR3 is built from 15 residues. This sequence was found in a human donor in good health (CMV status not recorded). Some clones in this sample may be carry-over from other donors' samples. V and J are TRBV6-1 and TRBJ1-5, with D uncertain. Sequences were derived from cultured CD8+ T cells from PBMCs, sampled from culture after CMV antigen stimulation. CDR3 protein: CASNPRRDSNQPQHF. The DNA of the CDR3 is TGTGCCAGTAACCCCCGAAGGGATAGCAATCAGCCCCAGCATTTT.